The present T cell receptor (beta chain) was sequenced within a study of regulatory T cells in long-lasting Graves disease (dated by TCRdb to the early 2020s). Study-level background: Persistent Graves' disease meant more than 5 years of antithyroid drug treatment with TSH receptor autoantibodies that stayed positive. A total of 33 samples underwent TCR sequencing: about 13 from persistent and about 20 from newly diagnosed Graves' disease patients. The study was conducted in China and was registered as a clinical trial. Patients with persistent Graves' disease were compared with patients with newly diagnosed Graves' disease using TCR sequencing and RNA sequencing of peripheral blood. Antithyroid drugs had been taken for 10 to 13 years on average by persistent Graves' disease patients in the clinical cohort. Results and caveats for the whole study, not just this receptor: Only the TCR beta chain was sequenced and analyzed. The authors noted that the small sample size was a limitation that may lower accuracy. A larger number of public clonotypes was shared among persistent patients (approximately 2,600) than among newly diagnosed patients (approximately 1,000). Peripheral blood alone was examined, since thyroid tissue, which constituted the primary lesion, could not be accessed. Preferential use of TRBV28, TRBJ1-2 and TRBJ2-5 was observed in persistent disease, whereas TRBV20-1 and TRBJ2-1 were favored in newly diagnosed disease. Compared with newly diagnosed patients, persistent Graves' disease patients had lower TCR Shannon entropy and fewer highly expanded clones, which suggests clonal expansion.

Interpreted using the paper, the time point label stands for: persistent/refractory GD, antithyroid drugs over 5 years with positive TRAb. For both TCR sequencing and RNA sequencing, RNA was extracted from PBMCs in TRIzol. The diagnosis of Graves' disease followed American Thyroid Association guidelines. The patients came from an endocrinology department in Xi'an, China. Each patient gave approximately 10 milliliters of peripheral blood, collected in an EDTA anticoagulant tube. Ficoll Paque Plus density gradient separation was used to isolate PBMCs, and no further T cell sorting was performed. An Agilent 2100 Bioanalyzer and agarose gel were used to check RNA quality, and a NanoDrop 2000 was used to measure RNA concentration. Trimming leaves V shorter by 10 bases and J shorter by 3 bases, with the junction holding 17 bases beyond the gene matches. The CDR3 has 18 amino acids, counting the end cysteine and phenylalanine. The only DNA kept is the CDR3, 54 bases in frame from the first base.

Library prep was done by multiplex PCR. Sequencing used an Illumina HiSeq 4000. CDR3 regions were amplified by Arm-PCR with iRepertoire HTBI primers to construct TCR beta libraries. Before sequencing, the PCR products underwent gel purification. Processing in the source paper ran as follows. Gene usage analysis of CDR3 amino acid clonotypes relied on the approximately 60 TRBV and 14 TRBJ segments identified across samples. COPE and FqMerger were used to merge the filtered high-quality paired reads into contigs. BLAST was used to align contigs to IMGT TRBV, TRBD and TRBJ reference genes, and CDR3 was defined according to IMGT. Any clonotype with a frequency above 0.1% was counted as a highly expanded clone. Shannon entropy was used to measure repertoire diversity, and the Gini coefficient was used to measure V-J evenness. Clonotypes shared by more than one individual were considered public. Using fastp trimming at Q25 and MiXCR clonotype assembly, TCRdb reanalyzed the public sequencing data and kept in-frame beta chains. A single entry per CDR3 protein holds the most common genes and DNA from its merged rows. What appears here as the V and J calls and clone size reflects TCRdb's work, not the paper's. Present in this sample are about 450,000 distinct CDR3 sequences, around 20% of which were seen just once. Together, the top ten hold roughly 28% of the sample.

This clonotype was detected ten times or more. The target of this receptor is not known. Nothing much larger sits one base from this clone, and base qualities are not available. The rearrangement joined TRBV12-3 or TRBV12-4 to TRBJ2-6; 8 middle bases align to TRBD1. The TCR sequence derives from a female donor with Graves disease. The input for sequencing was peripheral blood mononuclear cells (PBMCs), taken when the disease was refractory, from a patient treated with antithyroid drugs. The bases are TGTGCCATCCTAGACCGACAGGGGCGGAAAGGTGGGGCCAACGTCCTGACTTTC. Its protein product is CAILDRQGRKGGANVLTF.